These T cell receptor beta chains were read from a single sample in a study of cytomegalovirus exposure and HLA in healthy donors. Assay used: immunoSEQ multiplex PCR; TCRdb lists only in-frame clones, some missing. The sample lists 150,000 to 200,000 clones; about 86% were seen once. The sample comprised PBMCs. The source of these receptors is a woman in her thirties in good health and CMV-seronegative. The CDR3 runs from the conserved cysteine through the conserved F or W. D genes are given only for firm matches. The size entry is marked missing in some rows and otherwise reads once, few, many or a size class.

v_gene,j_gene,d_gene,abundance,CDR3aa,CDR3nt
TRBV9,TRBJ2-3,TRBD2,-,CASTLTSGGLTDTQYF,TGTGCCAGCACATTGACTAGCGGGGGGCTCACAGATACGCAGTATTTT
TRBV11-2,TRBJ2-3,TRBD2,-,CASSPTTSGGITDTQYF,TGTGCCAGCAGCCCGACGACTAGCGGGGGGATAACAGATACGCAGTATTTT
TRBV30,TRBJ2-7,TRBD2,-,CAWSGERGNYEQYF,TGTGCCTGGAGTGGAGAGCGGGGGAACTACGAGCAGTACTTC
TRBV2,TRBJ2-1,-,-,CASSAFHGGYNEQFF,TGTGCCAGCAGTGCGTTTCATGGAGGCTACAATGAGCAGTTCTTC
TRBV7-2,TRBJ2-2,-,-,CARGAENTGELFF,TGTGCCAGAGGGGCGGAAAACACCGGGGAGCTGTTTTTT
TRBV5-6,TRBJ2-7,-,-,CASSLVSLHEQYF,TGTGCCAGCAGCTTGGTCAGTTTGCACGAGCAGTACTTC
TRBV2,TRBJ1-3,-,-,CASSPRTGNTIYF,TGTGCCAGCAGTCCCAGGACTGGAAACACCATATATTTT
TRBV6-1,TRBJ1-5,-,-,CASRGKQGMGQPQHF,TGTGCCAGCAGGGGGAAACAGGGTATGGGGCAGCCCCAGCATTTT
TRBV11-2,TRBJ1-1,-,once,CASSPPSRSAFF,TGTGCCAGCAGCCCTCCTTCCAGATCCGCTTTCTTT
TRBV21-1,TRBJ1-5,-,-,CASSKGGRPGNVQPQHF,TGTGCCAGCAGCAAAGGAGGACGGCCAGGGAATGTCCAGCCCCAGCATTTT
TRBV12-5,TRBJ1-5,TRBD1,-,CASGPPGGGNQPQHF,TGTGCTAGTGGCCCCCCAGGGGGTGGAAATCAGCCCCAGCATTTT
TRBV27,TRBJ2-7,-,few,CASSLMADSYEQYF,TGTGCCAGCAGTTTAATGGCCGATTCCTACGAGCAGTACTTC
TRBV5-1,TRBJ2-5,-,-,CASSALAGETQYF,TGCGCCAGCAGCGCCCTAGCAGGCGAGACCCAGTACTTC
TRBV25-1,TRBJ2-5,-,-,CASSDPSAVGAEEETQYF,TGTGCCAGCAGTGACCCCTCCGCCGTAGGAGCGGAAGAAGAGACCCAGTACTTC
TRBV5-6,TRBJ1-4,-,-,CASSWTATNEKLFF,TGTGCCAGCAGCTGGACAGCAACTAATGAAAAACTGTTTTTT
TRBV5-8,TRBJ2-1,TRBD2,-,CASSSTLAGDLYNEQFF,TGTGCCAGCAGCTCGACACTAGCGGGGGACTTATACAATGAGCAGTTCTTC
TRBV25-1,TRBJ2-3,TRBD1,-,CASSEFQFGTGGVTTQYF,TGTGCCAGCAGTGAATTTCAATTTGGGACAGGGGGCGTAACTACGCAGTATTTT
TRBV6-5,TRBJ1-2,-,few,CASGTTGMLGYTF,TGTGCCAGCGGAACAACAGGGATGTTAGGCTACACCTTC
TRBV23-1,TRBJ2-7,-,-,CASSKGKGYYEQYF,TGCGCCAGCAGCAAGGGGAAAGGCTACTACGAGCAGTACTTC
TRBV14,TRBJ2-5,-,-,CASSLTGLATQYF,TGTGCCAGCAGTCTTACAGGGTTGGCGACCCAGTACTTC
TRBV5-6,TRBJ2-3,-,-,CASSLWRSAQYF,TGTGCCAGCAGCTTATGGCGGAGCGCGCAGTATTTT
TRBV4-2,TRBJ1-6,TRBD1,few,CASSQDPHGQGVSSPLHF,TGTGCCAGCAGCCAAGATCCGCATGGACAGGGGGTTAGTTCACCCCTCCACTTT
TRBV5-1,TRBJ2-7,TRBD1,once,CASSRPGQDYEQYF,TGCGCCAGCAGCAGACCGGGACAGGATTACGAGCAGTACTTC
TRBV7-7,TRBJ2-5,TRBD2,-,CAISGGETQYF,TGTGCTATTTCCGGGGGGGAGACCCAGTACTTC
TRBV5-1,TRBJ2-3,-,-,CASSLGTPSTDTQYF,TGCGCCAGCAGCTTGGGAACTCCAAGCACAGATACGCAGTATTTT
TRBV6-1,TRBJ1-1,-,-,CASTLDHTEAFF,TGTGCCAGCACCCTAGACCACACTGAAGCTTTCTTT
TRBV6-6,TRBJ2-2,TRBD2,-,CATSSSGAPKELFF,TGTGCCACTTCATCTAGCGGAGCCCCCAAGGAGCTGTTTTTT
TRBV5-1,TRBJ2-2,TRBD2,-,CASSLGRTSGANTGELFF,TGCGCCAGCAGCCTGGGAAGGACTAGCGGGGCGAACACCGGGGAGCTGTTTTTT
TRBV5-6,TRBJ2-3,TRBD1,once,CASSFYRGRSTDTQYF,TGTGCCAGCAGCTTCTACAGGGGGCGCAGCACAGATACGCAGTATTTT
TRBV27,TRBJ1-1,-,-,CASSLIQGAEAFF,TGTGCCAGCAGTTTAATCCAGGGCGCTGAAGCTTTCTTT
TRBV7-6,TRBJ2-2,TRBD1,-,CAIRTGNTGELFF,TGTGCCATCCGGACAGGGAACACCGGGGAGCTGTTTTTT
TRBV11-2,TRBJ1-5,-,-,CASSLVDRTYDHSNQPQHF,TGTGCCAGCAGCTTAGTGGATAGGACATATGATCATAGCAATCAGCCCCAGCATTTT
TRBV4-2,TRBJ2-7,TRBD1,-,CASSSLGDRGTYEQYF,TGTGCCAGCAGCTCCCTAGGGGACAGGGGAACCTACGAGCAGTACTTC
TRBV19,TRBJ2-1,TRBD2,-,CASAPGLAAYNEQFF,TGTGCCAGCGCCCCGGGACTAGCGGCCTACAATGAGCAGTTCTTC
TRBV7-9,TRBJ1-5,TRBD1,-,CASSLRYRGSQPQHF,TGTGCCAGCAGCTTAAGGTACAGGGGTTCTCAGCCCCAGCATTTT
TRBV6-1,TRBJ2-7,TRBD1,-,CASNTGGDYEQYF,TGTGCCAGCAATACAGGGGGCGACTACGAGCAGTACTTC
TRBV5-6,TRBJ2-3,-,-,CASSLAYTDTQYF,TGTGCCAGCAGCTTGGCTTACACAGATACGCAGTATTTT
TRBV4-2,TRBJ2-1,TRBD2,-,CASSQEERGAGEQFF,TGTGCCAGCAGCCAAGAGGAGCGGGGGGCGGGAGAGCAGTTCTTC
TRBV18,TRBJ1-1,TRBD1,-,CASSPPGQRTEAFF,TGTGCCAGCTCACCCCCGGGACAGAGGACTGAAGCTTTCTTT
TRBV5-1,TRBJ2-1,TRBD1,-,CASSPTKKDRFYNEQFF,TGCGCCAGCAGCCCAACGAAGAAGGACAGGTTCTACAATGAGCAGTTCTTC
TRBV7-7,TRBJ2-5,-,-,CASSLSSGDPQETQYF,TGTGCCAGCAGCTTAAGTAGCGGTGACCCCCAAGAGACCCAGTACTTC
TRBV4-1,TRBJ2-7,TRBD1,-,CASSQRGDRDRGGEQYF,TGCGCCAGCAGCCAAAGGGGGGACCGGGACAGGGGAGGCGAGCAGTACTTC
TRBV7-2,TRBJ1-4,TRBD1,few,CASSFGQGKREKLFF,TGTGCCAGCAGCTTCGGACAGGGAAAAAGGGAAAAACTGTTTTTT
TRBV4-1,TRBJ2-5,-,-,CASSRGTTGINQETQYF,TGCGCCAGCAGTCGAGGAACGACAGGCATAAACCAAGAGACCCAGTACTTC
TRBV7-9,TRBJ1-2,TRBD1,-,CASSLTGIDGYTF,TGTGCCAGCAGCCTGACAGGGATCGATGGCTACACCTTC
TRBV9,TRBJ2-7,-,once,CASRRDPDLGEQYF,TGTGCCAGCAGGCGGGATCCAGACCTTGGGGAGCAGTACTTC
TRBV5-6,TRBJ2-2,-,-,CASSLAQMNTGELFF,TGTGCCAGCAGCTTGGCTCAGATGAACACCGGGGAGCTGTTTTTT
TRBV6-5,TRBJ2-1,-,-,CASGAGYNEQFF,TGTGCCAGCGGTGCAGGGTACAATGAGCAGTTCTTC
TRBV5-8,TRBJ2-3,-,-,CASSWSRGGRRADTQYF,TGTGCCAGCAGCTGGAGTAGGGGGGGGCGACGGGCAGATACGCAGTATTTT
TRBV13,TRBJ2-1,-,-,CASTGGSYNEQFF,TGTGCCAGCACCGGGGGCTCCTACAATGAGCAGTTCTTC
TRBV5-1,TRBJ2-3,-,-,CASSRQGIGTDTQYF,TGCGCCAGCAGCCGCCAGGGGATAGGGACAGATACGCAGTATTTT
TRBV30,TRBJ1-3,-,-,CAWSPVSSGNTIYF,TGTGCCTGGAGCCCGGTTAGCTCTGGAAACACCATATATTTT
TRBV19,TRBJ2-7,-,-,CASSIGPVNEQYF,TGTGCCAGTAGTATAGGCCCAGTGAACGAGCAGTACTTC